One and the same sample provided the 2 T cell receptor beta chains below, sequenced in a study of post-analysis software for immune sequencing data. General observations from the study: About five TRBV segments appeared more often in patients than in controls, and TRBV5-6, TRBV5-1 and TRBV20-1 were among these.

Prepared TCR beta cDNA libraries contained unique molecular identifiers. MiXCR, applied by TCRdb to the PCR reads, yields one record per CDR3 protein. The table includes about 430,000 distinct CDR3 sequences, about 39% detected once. Which antigens these TCRs recognize remains unknown. Sequenced sample: blood. The receptors originated from a girl aged 2 to 10 with multiple sclerosis.

The chain is built from TRBV7-2 and TRBJ1-1; D is perhaps TRBD1 (5 bases). Germline V gene data show CDR1 as SGHTA and CDR2 as FQGNSA. This CDR3 region has 17 residues. V was shortened by 2 bases and J by 10 bases, with 26 bases between the two germline ends. The CDR3 DNA is TGTGCCAGCAGCTTATACGAAAATGTCAGGGCCGGCTCGCGAGCTTTCTTT. This translates into CASSLYENVRAGSRAFF.

V gene TRBV25-1 combines with J gene TRBJ2-6; D is unclear. CDR1 and CDR2 (germline): MGHDK, SYGVNS. V lost 1 base to trimming and J lost 0 bases, with 16 bases between them. The CDR3 extends over 19 amino acids. CDR3 DNA: TGTGCCAGCAGTGAATGTCAGCGACTGATCTACTCTGGGGCCAACGTCCTGACTTTC. Protein: CASSECQRLIYSGANVLTF.